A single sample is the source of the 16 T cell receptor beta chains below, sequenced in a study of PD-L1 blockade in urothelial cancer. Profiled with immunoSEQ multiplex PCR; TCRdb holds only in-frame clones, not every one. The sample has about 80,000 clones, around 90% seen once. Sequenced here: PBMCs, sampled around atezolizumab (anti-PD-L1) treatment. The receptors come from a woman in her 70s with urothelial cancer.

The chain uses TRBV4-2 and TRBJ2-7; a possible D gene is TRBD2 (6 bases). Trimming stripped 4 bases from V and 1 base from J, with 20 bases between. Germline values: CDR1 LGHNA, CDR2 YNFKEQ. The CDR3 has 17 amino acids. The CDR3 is CASSPLYLAVESYEQYF. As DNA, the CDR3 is TGTGCCAGCAGCCCACTATACTTAGCGGTTGAGTCCTACGAGCAGTACTTC.

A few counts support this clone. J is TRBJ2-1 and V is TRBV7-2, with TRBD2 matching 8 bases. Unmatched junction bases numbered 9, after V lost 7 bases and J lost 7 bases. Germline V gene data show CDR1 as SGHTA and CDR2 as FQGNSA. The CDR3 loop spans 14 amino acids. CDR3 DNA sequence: TGTGCCAGCATCGAGACTAGCGACGGGAATGAGCAGTTCTTC. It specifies CASIETSDGNEQFF.

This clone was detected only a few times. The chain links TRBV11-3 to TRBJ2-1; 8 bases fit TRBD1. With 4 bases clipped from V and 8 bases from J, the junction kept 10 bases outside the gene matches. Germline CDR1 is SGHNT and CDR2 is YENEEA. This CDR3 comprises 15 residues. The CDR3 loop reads CASSSQGALGDEQFF. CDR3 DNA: TGTGCCAGCAGCTCCCAGGGGGCCCTAGGGGATGAGCAGTTCTTC.

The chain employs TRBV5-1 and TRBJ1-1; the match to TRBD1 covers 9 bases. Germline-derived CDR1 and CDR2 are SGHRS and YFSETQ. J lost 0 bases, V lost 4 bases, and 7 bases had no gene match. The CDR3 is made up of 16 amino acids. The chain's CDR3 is CASSIQGAEVNTEAFF. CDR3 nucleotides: TGCGCCAGCAGCATACAGGGGGCTGAAGTGAACACTGAAGCTTTCTTT.

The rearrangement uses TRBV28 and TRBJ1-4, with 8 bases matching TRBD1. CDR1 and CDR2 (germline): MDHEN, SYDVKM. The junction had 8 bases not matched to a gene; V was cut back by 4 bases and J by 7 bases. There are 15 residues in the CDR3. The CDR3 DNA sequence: TGTGCCAGCAGTTCACGACAGGGGTGGGTTGAAAAACTGTTTTTT. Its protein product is CASSSRQGWVEKLFF.

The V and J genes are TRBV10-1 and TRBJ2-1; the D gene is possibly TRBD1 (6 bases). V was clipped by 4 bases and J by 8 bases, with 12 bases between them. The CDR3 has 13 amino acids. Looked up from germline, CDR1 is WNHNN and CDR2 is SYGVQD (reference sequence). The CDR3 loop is CASSVRGWDEQFF. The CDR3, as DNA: TGCGCCAGCAGTGTAAGGGGGTGGGATGAGCAGTTCTTC.

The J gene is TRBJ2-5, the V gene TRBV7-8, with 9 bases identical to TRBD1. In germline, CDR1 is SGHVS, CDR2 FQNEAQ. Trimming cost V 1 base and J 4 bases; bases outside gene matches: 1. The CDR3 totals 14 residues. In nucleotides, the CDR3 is TGTGCCAGCAGCTTAGTGACAGGGGGAGAGACCCAGTACTTC. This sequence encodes CASSLVTGGETQYF.

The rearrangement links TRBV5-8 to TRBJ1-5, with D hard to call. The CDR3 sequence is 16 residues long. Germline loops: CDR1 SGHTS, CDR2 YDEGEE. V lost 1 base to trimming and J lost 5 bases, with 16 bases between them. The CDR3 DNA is TGTGCCAGCAGCTTGCCGACGAAGCGAACCGATCAGCCCCAGCATTTT. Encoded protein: CASSLPTKRTDQPQHF.

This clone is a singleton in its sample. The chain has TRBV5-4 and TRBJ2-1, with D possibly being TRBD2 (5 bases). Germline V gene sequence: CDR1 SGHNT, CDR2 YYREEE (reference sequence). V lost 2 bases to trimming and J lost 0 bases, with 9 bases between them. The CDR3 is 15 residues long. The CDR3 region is CASSFRGPSYNEQFF. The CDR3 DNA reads TGTGCCAGCAGCTTTCGGGGTCCCTCCTACAATGAGCAGTTCTTC.

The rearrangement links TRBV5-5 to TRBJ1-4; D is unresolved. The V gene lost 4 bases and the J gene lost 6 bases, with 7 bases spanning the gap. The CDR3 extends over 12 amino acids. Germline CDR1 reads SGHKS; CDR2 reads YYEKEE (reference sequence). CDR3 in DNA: TGTGCCAGCAGCCTCGCGGATGAAAAACTGTTTTTT. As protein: CASSLADEKLFF. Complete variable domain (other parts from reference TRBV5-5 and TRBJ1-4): DAGVTQSPTHLIKTRGQQVTLRCSPISGHKSVSWYQQVLGQGPQFIFQYYEKEERGRGNFPDRFSARQFPNYSSELNVNALLLGDSALYLCASSLADEKLFFGSGTQLSVL.

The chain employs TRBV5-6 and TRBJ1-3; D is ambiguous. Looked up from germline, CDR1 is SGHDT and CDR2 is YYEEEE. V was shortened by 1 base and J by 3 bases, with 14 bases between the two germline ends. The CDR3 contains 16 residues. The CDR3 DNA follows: TGTGCCAGCAGCTTGTTGGCGGGGTTCGTTGGAAACACCATATATTTT. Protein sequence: CASSLLAGFVGNTIYF. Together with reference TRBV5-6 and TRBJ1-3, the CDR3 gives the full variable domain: DAGVTQSPTHLIKTRGQQVTLRCSPKSGHDTVSWYQQALGQGPQFIFQYYEEEERQRGNFPDRFSGHQFPNYSSELNVNALLLGDSALYLCASSLLAGFVGNTIYFGEGSWLTVV.

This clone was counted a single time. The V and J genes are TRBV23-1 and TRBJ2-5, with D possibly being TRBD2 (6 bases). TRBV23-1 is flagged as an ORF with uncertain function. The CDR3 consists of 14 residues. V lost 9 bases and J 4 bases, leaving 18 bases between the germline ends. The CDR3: CARGSAQRAETQYF. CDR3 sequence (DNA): TGCGCCAGGGGGTCGGCGCAGCGGGCAGAGACCCAGTACTTC.

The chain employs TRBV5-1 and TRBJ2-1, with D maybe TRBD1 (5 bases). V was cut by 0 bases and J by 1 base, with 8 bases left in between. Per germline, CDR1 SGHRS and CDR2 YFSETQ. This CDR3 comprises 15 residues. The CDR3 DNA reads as TGCGCCAGCAGCTTGGAGGCAGGGTCCTACAATGAGCAGTTCTTC. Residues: CASSLEAGSYNEQFF.

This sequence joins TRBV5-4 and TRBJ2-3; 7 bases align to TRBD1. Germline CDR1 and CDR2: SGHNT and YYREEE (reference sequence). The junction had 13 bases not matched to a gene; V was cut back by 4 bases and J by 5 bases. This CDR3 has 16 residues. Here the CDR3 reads CASSTPKRGLGDTQYF. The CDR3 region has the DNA TGTGCCAGCAGCACACCAAAAAGGGGGCTGGGAGATACGCAGTATTTT.

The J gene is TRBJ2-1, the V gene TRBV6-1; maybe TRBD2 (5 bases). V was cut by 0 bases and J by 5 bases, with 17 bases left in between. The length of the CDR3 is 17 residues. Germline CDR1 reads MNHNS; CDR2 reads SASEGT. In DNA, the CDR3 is TGTGCCAGCAGTGAAGCGGTTGGGCTGAGGGCCGACAATGAGCAGTTCTTC. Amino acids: CASSEAVGLRADNEQFF.

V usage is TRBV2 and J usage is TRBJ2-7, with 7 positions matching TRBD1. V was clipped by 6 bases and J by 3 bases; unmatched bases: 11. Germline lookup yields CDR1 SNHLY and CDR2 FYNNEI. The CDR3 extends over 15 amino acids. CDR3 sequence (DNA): TGTGCCAGCAGGGATCCGGGACAGAGACACTACGAGCAGTACTTC. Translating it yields CASRDPGQRHYEQYF.